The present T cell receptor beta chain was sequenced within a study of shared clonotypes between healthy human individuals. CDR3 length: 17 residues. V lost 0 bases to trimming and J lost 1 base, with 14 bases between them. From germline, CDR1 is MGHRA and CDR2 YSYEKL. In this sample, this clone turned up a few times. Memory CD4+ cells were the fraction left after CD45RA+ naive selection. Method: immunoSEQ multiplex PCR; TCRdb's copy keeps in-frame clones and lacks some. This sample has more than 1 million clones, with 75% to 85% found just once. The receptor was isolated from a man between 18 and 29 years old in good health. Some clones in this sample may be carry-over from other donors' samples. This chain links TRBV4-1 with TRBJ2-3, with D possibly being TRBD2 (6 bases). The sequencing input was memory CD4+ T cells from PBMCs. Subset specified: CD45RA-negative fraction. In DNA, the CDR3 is TGCGCCAGCAGCCAAGATTTGGCGGGATGGGGCACAGATACGCAGTATTTT. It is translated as CASSQDLAGWGTDTQYF.